This T cell receptor (beta chain) emerged from a study of T-cell memory formation after mild COVID-19. In the study overall: Among the donors, TCR clusters were largely specific to each donor. General study points: Certain responding clones were present in pre-infection memory, suggesting participation of cross-reactive memory. Clones contracting over day 15 to 85 were CD4/CD8 balanced, with later expanders leaning CD4+.

Regarding this clonotype: The antigen is undetermined.

5'RACE with constant-segment primers yielded barcoded, UMI-tagged TCR alpha and TCR beta cDNA libraries. Each CDR3 protein is one row after TCRdb ran MiXCR on the 5' RACE reads. The table shows under 600,000 distinct CDR3 sequences, with about 20% occurring only once. The sequence was collected from an adult woman who had mild COVID-19 (a few samples of this study predate the infection). Cell type and time point are not known. The sequenced material came from PBMCs or a T cell subset sorted from them (not recorded which).

The CDR3 is CASSVEPASNQPQHF. For the CDR3, the DNA is TGTGCCAGCAGCGTAGAGCCCGCTAGCAATCAGCCCCAGCATTTT. V and J are TRBV9 and TRBJ1-5; D uncertain. V dropped 0 bases and J dropped 0 bases, with 7 bases sitting between them. Germline V gene data show CDR1 as SGDLS and CDR2 as YYNGEE. There are 15 residues in the CDR3. The full variable domain, in which reference TRBV9 and TRBJ1-5 provide the parts outside the CDR3, is DSGVTQTPKHLITATGQRVTLRCSPRSGDLSVYWYQQSLDQGLQFLIQYYNGEERAKGNILERFSAQQFPDLHSELNLSSLELGDSALYFCASSVEPASNQPQHFGDGTRLSIL.